The 21 T cell receptor beta chains below all came from one sample that was sequenced in a study of T cell changes during pregnancy in multiple sclerosis. Measured with immunoSEQ multiplex PCR; TCRdb has only the in-frame clones, and not every one. The data hold 45,000 to 60,000 clones, with approximately 92% observed a single time. Material: CD4+ T cells from peripheral blood mononuclear cells, obtained in the third trimester of pregnancy. The source of these receptors is a female donor with multiple sclerosis, enrolled in a pregnancy study.

The V and J genes are TRBV2 and TRBJ1-1; D might be TRBD1 (6 bases). CDR3 size: 17 residues. Trimming removed 7 bases at V and 4 bases at J, with 25 bases between. Germline CDR1 and CDR2: SNHLY and FYNNEI. The CDR3 protein is CASTETRSGRGFTEAFF. The CDR3 nucleotides are TGTGCCAGCACCGAAACCCGATCCGGCAGGGGCTTCACTGAAGCTTTCTTT.

This sequence joins TRBV18 and TRBJ1-5; 8 nucleotides match TRBD1. CDR3 length: 15 residues. V shed 2 bases and J 5 bases; nucleotides not matched to a gene: 5. From germline, CDR1 is KGHSH and CDR2 LQKENI. CDR3 sequence reads: CASSPRTGLDQPQHF. Here the CDR3 DNA reads TGTGCCAGCTCACCAAGGACAGGGTTGGATCAGCCCCAGCATTTT.

The chain recombines TRBV19 with TRBJ1-2; D possibly corresponds to TRBD1 (5 bases). The CDR3 has 12 amino acids. CDR1 is LNHDA and CDR2 is SQIVND in the germline V gene (reference sequence). The germline V and J ends were trimmed by 5 bases and 8 bases, with 12 bases remaining between them. CDR3 coding DNA: TGTGCCAGTAGTCTCCAGGGCTTCGGCTACACCTTC. It translates to CASSLQGFGYTF.

V is TRBV7-2 and J is TRBJ2-2, with 8 nucleotides matching TRBD1. Trimming at V came to 5 bases and at J to 7 bases, leaving 9 bases not matched to a gene. This CDR3 comprises 15 residues. Germline CDR1 is SGHTA and CDR2 is FQGNSA. This chain's CDR3 is CASSPASGGNGELFF. CDR3 coding DNA: TGTGCCAGCAGCCCAGCGTCAGGGGGCAACGGGGAGCTGTTTTTT.

The V call is TRBV9, the J call TRBJ1-3, with a weak D call TRBD1 (6 bases). The length of the CDR3 is 15 residues. Germline lookup yields CDR1 SGDLS and CDR2 YYNGEE. Trimming took off 4 bases at V and 1 base at J, with 12 bases between the two ends. The CDR3 loop reads CASSKLTGSGNTIYF. CDR3 nucleotides: TGTGCCAGCAGCAAACTGACAGGATCTGGAAACACCATATATTTT.

The rearrangement uses TRBV6-6 and TRBJ2-3; TRBD2 aligns across 10 bases. The CDR3 length is 15 residues. With 7 bases clipped from V and 5 bases from J, the junction kept 9 bases outside the gene matches. Germline-derived CDR1 and CDR2 are MNHNY and SVGAGI (reference sequence). The CDR3 DNA is TGTGCCAGCACCCGGGCTAGCGGGAGAGGAGATACGCAGTATTTT. Its protein product is CASTRASGRGDTQYF.

Regarding this clone: At one end the junction does not follow the germline gene, possibly because of a read error. The rearrangement links TRBV19 to TRBJ2-2; TRBD2 is a possible D gene (6 bases). CDR1 and CDR2 (germline): LNHDA, SQIVND (reference sequence). The CDR3 contains 16 residues. The CDR3 DNA follows: TGTGCGAGTAGTATTGGGCTAGCGATGAACACCGGGGAGCTGTTTTTT. It codes for CASSIGLAMNTGELFF.

The chain is built from TRBV29-1 and TRBJ1-3; 7 bases align to TRBD1. The CDR3 totals 13 residues. The V segment lost 4 bases and the J segment 5 bases; nucleotides outside the gene matches: 5. CDR1 and CDR2 from the germline V gene are SQVTM and ANQGSEA. CDR3 protein: CSVGTGVRNTIYF. DNA for the CDR3: TGCAGCGTTGGTACAGGGGTACGAAACACCATATATTTT.

The CDR3 DNA follows: TGTGCCAGCAGCGCGGGGACAGAACAAGAGACCCAGTACTTC. It yields the protein CASSAGTEQETQYF. This chain links TRBV5-4 with TRBJ2-5; tentatively, D is TRBD1 (7 bases). The germline V gene has CDR1 SGHNT and CDR2 YYREEE (reference sequence). Trimming took off 4 bases at V and 2 bases at J, with 12 bases between the two ends. The length of the CDR3 is 14 residues.

J is TRBJ2-7 and V is TRBV7-2; perhaps TRBD1 as D (6 bases). Trimming left V 1 base short and J 1 base short, with 11 bases between. The CDR3 consists of 15 residues. Germline loops: CDR1 SGHTA, CDR2 FQGNSA. CDR3 nucleotides: TGTGCCAGCAGCTTAGACCCCGGACAGTCCTACGAGCAGTACTTC. Its translation: CASSLDPGQSYEQYF.

The rearrangement uses TRBV29-1 and TRBJ1-4; weak D call: TRBD1 (5 bases). This CDR3 has 13 residues. CDR1 is SQVTM and CDR2 is ANQGSEA in the germline V gene. Trimming cost V 7 bases and J 3 bases, with 12 bases left between them. CDR3 in amino acids: CSAQQGPNEKLFF. The CDR3, as DNA: TGCAGCGCCCAGCAGGGCCCTAATGAAAAACTGTTTTTT.

This chain joins TRBV30 and TRBJ1-5; TRBD1 is a possible D gene (6 bases). CDR1 GTSNPN and CDR2 SVGIG come from the germline V gene (reference sequence). V dropped 0 bases and J dropped 3 bases, with 12 bases sitting between them. CDR3 size: 15 residues. The CDR3 bases are TGTGCCTGGAGTGTAAGCGGACAGCTCAATCAGCCCCAGCATTTT. This translates into CAWSVSGQLNQPQHF.

CDR3 residues: CASSSLLAGTYEQYF. DNA for the CDR3: TGTGCCAGCAGTTCTTTACTAGCGGGCACCTACGAGCAGTACTTC. This chain connects TRBV27 to TRBJ2-7, with 9 bases fitting TRBD2. CDR1 is MNHEY, CDR2 SMNVEV, per germline (reference sequence). The CDR3 length is 15 residues. The V and J ends lost 4 bases and 2 bases, in that order; junction bases with no gene match: 6.

V and J are TRBV28 and TRBJ2-4, with TRBD1 as a possible D gene (5 bases). CDR1 MDHEN and CDR2 SYDVKM come from the germline V gene. This CDR3 is built from 13 residues. Trimming stripped 2 bases from V and 7 bases from J, with 9 bases between. The CDR3 here is CASSLRSGNIQYF. CDR3 in DNA: TGTGCCAGCAGTTTAAGGTCAGGGAACATTCAGTACTTC.

The chain combines TRBV9 with TRBJ2-7, with a possible D match to TRBD1 (5 bases). V was clipped by 0 bases and J by 3 bases, with 10 bases between them. There are 14 residues in the CDR3. CDR1 and CDR2 from the germline V gene are SGDLS and YYNGEE. The chain's CDR3 is CASSVDQGNYEQYF. The CDR3 nucleotides are TGTGCCAGCAGCGTAGACCAGGGAAACTACGAGCAGTACTTC.

The gene calls are TRBV11-3 and TRBJ2-7; 7 bases are shared with TRBD1. V gave up 5 bases and J gave up 6 bases; unmatched junction bases: 10. This CDR3 comprises 14 residues. Germline V gene sequence: CDR1 SGHNT, CDR2 YENEEA. The CDR3 DNA reads as TGTGCCAGCAGCCCCATGACAGGGTCTACCGAGCAGTACTTC. Its protein is CASSPMTGSTEQYF.

The V gene is TRBV7-3, the J gene TRBJ2-1; 9 bases map to TRBD2. Germline CDR1 and CDR2: SGHTA and FQGTGA. V was clipped by 2 bases and J by 8 bases; unmatched bases: 7. The CDR3 covers 15 residues. This chain's CDR3 is CASSLSGGRGDEQFF. The CDR3, as DNA: TGTGCCAGCAGCTTATCTGGCGGGAGGGGTGATGAGCAGTTCTTC.

The CDR3 region is CASSTRRGHTGELFF. The CDR3 region has the DNA TGTGCCAGCAGCACCCGCAGGGGGCACACCGGGGAGCTGTTTTTT. V usage is TRBV4-2 and J usage is TRBJ2-2; TRBD1 matches 8 bases. Germline V gene sequence: CDR1 LGHNA, CDR2 YNFKEQ. Unmatched junction bases numbered 5, after V lost 5 bases and J lost 3 bases. This CDR3 is built from 15 residues.

V usage is TRBV7-6 and J usage is TRBJ2-3; 9 bases are a match to TRBD2. The CDR3 spans 14 residues. Germline V gives CDR1 SGHVS, CDR2 FNYEAQ. With 5 bases clipped from V and 7 bases from J, the junction kept 7 bases outside the gene matches. CDR3 amino acids: CASSDAREGNTQYF. CDR3 nucleotides: TGTGCCAGCAGCGACGCGCGGGAGGGTAATACGCAGTATTTT.

The J gene is TRBJ2-5, the V gene TRBV5-1, with D possibly being TRBD1 (6 bases). This CDR3 comprises 12 residues. CDR1 SGHRS and CDR2 YFSETQ come from the germline V gene. The V and J ends lost 4 bases and 5 bases respectively, with 9 bases between them. CDR3 residues: CASSPDRETQYF. CDR3 DNA sequence: TGCGCCAGCAGCCCAGACAGGGAGACCCAGTACTTC.

This clone was seen many times. The rearrangement uses TRBV30 and TRBJ1-5; possible D gene TRBD1, 6 bases. From germline, CDR1 is GTSNPN and CDR2 SVGIG (reference sequence). Trimming took 2 bases from V and 11 from J, leaving 16 bases between them. The CDR3 length is 13 residues. This CDR3 reads CAWSRDTREAQHF. In DNA form, the CDR3 reads TGTGCCTGGAGTAGGGACACACGGGAGGCCCAGCATTTT.